The entry below gives a single TCR beta chain sequence along with its context. This specimen belongs to a study of T cell changes during pregnancy in multiple sclerosis. The CDR3 has 14 amino acids. Deletions cut 5 bases from V and 2 bases from J, with 12 bases between. The V gene's germline CDR1 is SGHVS and CDR2 FNYEAQ. Method: immunoSEQ multiplex PCR; TCRdb's copy keeps in-frame clones and lacks some. The sample records some 80,000 clones, 94% being singletons. The chain is built from TRBV7-6 and TRBJ2-5; tentatively, D is TRBD2 (5 bases). The source material was CD4+ T cells from peripheral blood mononuclear cells, sampled after pregnancy. This clonotype was sampled from a female donor with multiple sclerosis, enrolled in a pregnancy study. The CDR3 reads CASSQPGIQETQYF. The CDR3 DNA sequence: TGTGCCAGCAGCCAACCGGGAATACAAGAGACCCAGTACTTC.